This is a list of T cell receptor beta chains from one sample in a study of identical twins. TCRdb analysed the 5' RACE reads with MiXCR anew, one entry per CDR3 protein. The sample carries hundreds of thousands of distinct CDR3 sequences, 20% to 25% recorded once. The same data also went into a second study, on yellow fever vaccine responses in identical twins.

Sequencing was performed on CD4+ T cells sorted from blood. These receptors all come from a young woman in good health. Each CDR3 is given with its conserved first and last residue. D genes are given only for firm matches. Not all rows give a size; the values are once, few, many and, for expanded clones, a class.

D gene,clone size,V gene,J gene,CDR3 protein,CDR3 DNA
TRBD1,few,TRBV3-1,TRBJ1-6,CASSQGGQGMNSPLHF,TGTGCCAGCAGCCAAGGGGGACAGGGCATGAATTCACCCCTCCACTTT
TRBD1,few,TRBV4-1,TRBJ1-2,CASSQGTGKTNYGYTF,TGCGCCAGCAGCCAAGGGACAGGGAAAACTAACTATGGCTACACCTTC
TRBD1,-,TRBV6-1,TRBJ1-5,CASSPSGGTQPQHF,TGTGCCAGCAGTCCCTCAGGGGGTACTCAGCCCCAGCATTTT
-,-,TRBV7-7,TRBJ2-3,CASSLTHATDTQYF,TGTGCCAGCAGCTTGACTCACGCCACAGATACGCAGTATTTT
TRBD2,few,TRBV29-1,TRBJ2-1,CSVELLAGVRFYNEQFF,TGCAGCGTTGAATTATTAGCGGGAGTTAGATTCTACAATGAGCAGTTCTTC
TRBD1,few,TRBV5-1,TRBJ2-2,CASSRQGEVNTGELFF,TGCGCCAGCAGCCGACAGGGGGAGGTGAACACCGGGGAGCTGTTTTTT
-,-,TRBV25-1,TRBJ2-1,CASSDGTPRRWNEQFF,TGTGCCAGCAGTGACGGGACCCCCAGGAGATGGAATGAGCAGTTCTTC
TRBD1,-,TRBV24-1,TRBJ1-3,CATSDPRQGAGNTIYF,TGTGCCACCAGTGACCCCCGACAGGGGGCTGGAAACACCATATATTTT
-,few,TRBV5-1,TRBJ1-6,CASSLQLNYNSPLHF,TGCGCCAGCAGCTTACAACTCAACTATAATTCACCCCTCCACTTT
TRBD1,-,TRBV29-1,TRBJ2-1,CSVGHRQNWDRGSYNEQFF,TGCAGCGTTGGTCATCGCCAAAACTGGGACAGGGGATCCTACAATGAGCAGTTCTTC
-,-,TRBV2,TRBJ1-6,CASKGGHQNNSPLHF,TGTGCCAGCAAGGGCGGACATCAAAATAATTCACCCCTCCACTTT
TRBD1,few,TRBV6-2/TRBV6-3,TRBJ2-7,CATQWGQGIYEQYF,TGTGCCACCCAGTGGGGACAGGGGATCTACGAGCAGTACTTC
-,few,TRBV5-6,TRBJ1-5,CASSFYGSSNQPQHF,TGTGCCAGCAGCTTTTATGGAAGCAGCAATCAGCCCCAGCATTTT
-,-,TRBV5-1,TRBJ1-1,CASSHDGLKNTEAFF,TGCGCCAGCAGTCATGACGGTCTTAAGAACACTGAAGCTTTCTTT
TRBD1,-,TRBV4-1,TRBJ1-4,CASSQQGGNEKLFF,TGCGCCAGCAGCCAACAGGGGGGGAATGAAAAACTGTTTTTT
TRBD1,-,TRBV5-1,TRBJ1-4,CASSSGQVNEKLFF,TGCGCCAGCAGCTCGGGACAGGTGAATGAAAAACTGTTTTTT
-,-,TRBV12-3/TRBV12-4,TRBJ2-1,CASSSQYNEQFF,TGTGCCAGCAGTTCCCAATACAATGAGCAGTTCTTC
TRBD1,few,TRBV5-1,TRBJ2-3,CASSDPGGGTDTQYF,TGCGCCAGCAGCGACCCAGGGGGCGGCACAGATACGCAGTATTTT
TRBD1,few,TRBV10-3,TRBJ1-1,CAIRGTAGTEAFF,TGTGCCATCAGAGGGACAGCCGGGACTGAAGCTTTCTTT
-,-,TRBV6-5,TRBJ1-4,CASSYRGAGEKLFF,TGTGCCAGCAGTTACCGGGGGGCTGGGGAAAAACTGTTTTTT
TRBD2,few,TRBV4-1,TRBJ2-7,CASSQAMVAGGAYEQYF,TGCGCCAGCAGCCAGGCCATGGTAGCGGGGGGTGCCTACGAGCAGTACTTC
-,few,TRBV6-5,TRBJ2-2,CASSYFPGMGSGELFF,TGTGCCAGCAGTTACTTCCCTGGGATGGGGTCCGGGGAGCTGTTTTTT
TRBD1,few,TRBV4-2,TRBJ2-1,CASSQRGQGRFNEQFF,TGTGCCAGCAGCCAGAGGGGACAGGGGAGATTCAATGAGCAGTTCTTC
-,few,TRBV10-3,TRBJ1-6,CAISDSLSSNNSPLHF,TGTGCCATCAGTGATTCCCTCAGCTCTAATAATTCACCCCTCCACTTT
-,once,TRBV27,TRBJ1-5,CASGPVRTAANQPQHF,TGTGCCAGTGGACCAGTCAGGACAGCAGCTAATCAGCCCCAGCATTTT
-,few,TRBV18,TRBJ2-1,CASSETASNEQFF,TGTGCCAGCTCCGAGACAGCCAGCAATGAGCAGTTCTTC
-,-,TRBV3-1,TRBJ2-7,CASSQLQGSNEQYF,TGTGCCAGCAGCCAGCTTCAGGGTTCCAACGAGCAGTACTTC
-,-,TRBV20-1,TRBJ1-6,CSARDVDNSPLHF,TGCAGTGCTAGAGATGTGGATAATTCACCCCTCCACTTT
-,few,TRBV5-1,TRBJ1-1,CASSHSTVNTEAFF,TGCGCCAGCAGTCATTCGACGGTGAACACTGAAGCTTTCTTT
TRBD2,-,TRBV27,TRBJ2-2,CASSGTSGRIDTGELFF,TGTGCCAGCAGCGGGACTAGCGGGAGGATAGACACCGGGGAGCTGTTTTTT
TRBD1,many,TRBV7-6,TRBJ2-2,CASSSLGTGFTGELFF,TGTGCCAGCAGCTCACTCGGGACAGGGTTTACCGGGGAGCTGTTTTTT
-,few,TRBV5-1,TRBJ2-5,CASSWGQTFQETQYF,TGCGCCAGCAGCTGGGGCCAGACGTTCCAAGAGACCCAGTACTTC
-,once,TRBV10-3,TRBJ2-7,CASQGYDYEQYF,TGTGCCAGTCAGGGGTATGATTACGAGCAGTACTTC
-,-,TRBV12-3/TRBV12-4,TRBJ2-1,CASSHRREQFF,TGTGCCAGCAGCCATAGGCGCGAGCAGTTCTTC
-,few,TRBV27,TRBJ2-3,CASSHPGATSTDTQYF,TGTGCCAGCAGTCACCCAGGGGCCACTAGCACAGATACGCAGTATTTT
-,-,TRBV7-6,TRBJ1-4,CASSQAGINEKLFF,TGTGCCAGCAGCCAGGCGGGGATTAATGAAAAACTGTTTTTT
TRBD1,many,TRBV12-3/TRBV12-4,TRBJ1-1,CASSPRQGRRGAFF,TGTGCCAGCAGCCCGAGACAGGGGCGACGAGGGGCTTTCTTT
-,few,TRBV10-1,TRBJ2-2,CASSERLTGELFF,TGCGCCAGCAGTGAGCGGTTAACCGGGGAGCTGTTTTTT
-,few,TRBV4-2,TRBJ2-5,CASSQDNSGPKGETQYF,TGTGCCAGCAGCCAAGATAACAGTGGGCCTAAGGGGGAGACCCAGTACTTC
TRBD2,-,TRBV6-1,TRBJ2-1,CASNTGTSGRNEQFF,TGTGCCAGCAACACCGGGACTAGCGGGAGGAATGAGCAGTTCTTC
-,-,TRBV20-1,TRBJ1-2,CSAGADRFPGYTF,TGCAGTGCTGGGGCCGACAGATTTCCTGGCTACACCTTC